This TCR beta chain stems from a study of control samples from healthy donors and cancer patients. This clone was detected once. Repertoires were generated with immunoSEQ multiplex PCR, while TCRdb's copy carries only in-frame clones and drops some. The sample has about 120,000 clones, around 90% seen once. Material for sequencing was blood. The sequence was collected from a man aged 50 to 60 in good health.

CDR3 sequence reads: CASSPRDRANEKLFF. The CDR3 DNA follows: TGCGCCAGCAGCCCCCGGGACAGGGCTAATGAAAAACTGTTTTTT. V and J are TRBV5-1 and TRBJ1-4; 9 bases align to TRBD1. V lost 4 bases, J lost 3 bases, and 4 bases stayed unmatched. Per germline, CDR1 SGHRS and CDR2 YFSETQ. CDR3 size: 15 residues. The variable domain in full, completed from reference TRBV5-1 and TRBJ1-4, reads KAGVTQTPRYLIKTRGQQVTLSCSPISGHRSVSWYQQTPGQGLQFLFEYFSETQRNKGNFPGRFSGRQFSNSRSEMNVSTLELGDSALYLCASSPRDRANEKLFFGSGTQLSVL.